Below, 14 T cell receptor beta chains from the same sample are listed, as sequenced in a study of vaccination and CD4 T cells after COVID-19. What these receptors recognize is not known. The treatment denotes: roughly 10-day PBMC culture with coronavirus spike peptide pools or control peptides (ViraFEST assay). Cultured CD4+ T-cell DNA underwent Oncomine TCR Beta short-read sequencing. In TCRdb, the PCR reads were re-called with MiXCR into one record per CDR3 protein. Among tens of thousands of distinct CDR3 sequences listed, roughly 60% were seen once. The sample taken for sequencing was CD4+ T cells from blood, cultured in vitro. All receptors come from a human donor who had recovered from COVID-19.

The chain recombines TRBV10-2 with TRBJ1-3; D is perhaps TRBD1 (5 bases). CDR1 is WSHSY and CDR2 is SAAADI in the germline V gene. The CDR3 sequence is 13 residues long. V was shortened by 5 bases and J by 7 bases, with 12 bases between the two germline ends. The CDR3 nucleotides read TGCGCCAGCAGTCCGACAGATTTCAACACCATATATTTT. Protein product: CASSPTDFNTIYF.

The genes are TRBV5-4 and TRBJ2-5; TRBD2 matches at 15 bases. V was pared by 4 bases and J by 5 bases, with 9 bases of the junction left unmatched. Germline V gene lookup returns CDR1 SGHNT and CDR2 YYREEE (reference sequence). This CDR3 has 17 amino acids. CDR3 DNA sequence: TGTGCCAGCAGCCTAGGGACTAGCGGGAGGCGGGGGGAGACCCAGTACTTC. Its translation: CASSLGTSGRRGETQYF.

The chain carries TRBV4-3 and TRBJ2-1, with TRBD2 identical over 14 bases. The CDR3 consists of 17 residues. Germline lookup yields CDR1 LGHNA and CDR2 YSLEER. With V trimmed by 0 bases and J by 8 bases, 6 bases remained unmatched. CDR3 residues: CASSQDGGLAGADEQFF. The CDR3 DNA reads as TGCGCCAGCAGCCAAGACGGGGGACTAGCGGGAGCAGATGAGCAGTTCTTC.

This chain uses TRBV7-6 with TRBJ2-1, with 12 bases aligning to TRBD2. This CDR3 has 13 amino acids. Germline assignment: CDR1 SGHVS and CDR2 FNYEAQ. In DNA, the CDR3 is TGTGCTCTCACTAGCGGGAGGTGGGGTGAGCAGTTCTTC. Protein sequence: CALTSGRWGEQFF.

J is TRBJ2-1 and V is TRBV20-1, with a weak D call TRBD2 (6 bases). The J call may be mistaken, given a closer DNA end match to TRBJ2-7. There are 13 residues in the CDR3. The germline gives CDR1 DFQATT, CDR2 SNEGSKA (reference sequence). CDR3 sequence reads: CSAIGGKASEQYF. The CDR3 nucleotides are TGCAGTGCTATTGGCGGGAAGGCCAGCGAGCAGTACTTC.

The rearrangement uses TRBV6-5 and TRBJ2-7; possibly TRBD2 for D (5 bases). Germline lookup yields CDR1 MNHEY and CDR2 SVGAGI. The CDR3 sequence is 15 residues long. Trimming removed 2 bases at V and 1 base at J, with 12 bases between. The DNA for the CDR3 is TGTGCCAGCAGTTACCGCGCTAGCAGGTCCTACGAGCAGTACTTC. Encoded protein: CASSYRASRSYEQYF.

The genes are TRBV19 and TRBJ2-7; D not certain. V gave up 0 bases and J gave up 7 bases, with 10 bases separating them. The CDR3 is 13 amino acids. Germline CDR1 LNHDA, CDR2 SQIVND (reference sequence). The CDR3 is CASSIDLLGEQYF. CDR3 in DNA: TGTGCCAGTAGTATAGATCTATTGGGGGAGCAGTACTTC.

V is TRBV28 and J is TRBJ2-5; D is possibly TRBD2 (5 bases). Germline assignment: CDR1 MDHEN and CDR2 SYDVKM. CDR3 length equals 14 residues. The V end lost 6 bases, the J end lost 10 bases, and 21 bases lay between the germline ends. Here the CDR3 reads CASSLGMRNWVQYF. The DNA of the CDR3 is TGTGCCAGCAGCCTCGGGATGCGGAACTGGGTCCAGTACTTC.

This chain links TRBV7-9 with TRBJ2-2; TRBD2 matches 8 bases. The CDR3 has 15 residues. With V trimmed by 9 bases and J by 1 base, 7 bases remained unmatched. Per germline, CDR1 SEHNR and CDR2 FQNEAQ (reference sequence). CDR3 nucleotides: TGTGCCAGAGCGGGGCTAGCGGGGAACACCGGGGAGCTGTTTTTT. Its translation: CARAGLAGNTGELFF.

This clonotype was seen more than once but under ten times. The chain joins TRBV12-3 or TRBV12-4 to TRBJ2-5; D remains ambiguous. This CDR3 has 12 residues. Trimming shortened V by 6 bases and J by 5 bases, and 10 bases separated the two germline ends. The CDR3 is CASSSHGETQYF. In DNA form, the CDR3 reads TGTGCCAGCAGCTCCCATGGGGAGACCCAGTACTTC.

The gene calls are TRBV7-3 and TRBJ1-5, with a weak D call TRBD1 (6 bases). From germline, CDR1 is SGHTA and CDR2 FQGTGA. CDR3 length: 14 residues. The V end was cut by 5 bases, the J end by 2 bases, with 10 bases between. CDR3 sequence reads: CASSLKGGNQPQHF. The CDR3 DNA follows: TGTGCCAGCAGCCTAAAGGGGGGCAATCAGCCCCAGCATTTT.

In its sample, this clonotype was seen a few times. The rearrangement links TRBV28 to TRBJ1-1; 7 bases map to TRBD1. This CDR3 region has 15 residues. V lost 6 bases to trimming and J lost 0 bases; unmatched junction nucleotides: 7. Germline CDR1 MDHEN, CDR2 SYDVKM. CDR3 coding DNA: TGTGCCAGCAGGGAGGAGGACAGGCTGAACACTGAAGCTTTCTTT. Translation: CASREEDRLNTEAFF.

The chain joins TRBV10-3 to TRBJ2-7, with D tentatively TRBD2 (7 bases). The V and J ends lost 1 base and 6 bases respectively, with 16 bases between them. There are 15 residues in the CDR3. CDR1 and CDR2 (germline): ENHRY, SYGVKD. The CDR3 protein is CAISELKGGSGEQYF. In DNA, the CDR3 is TGTGCCATCAGTGAGTTGAAGGGGGGGTCGGGCGAGCAGTACTTC.

Only one count was recorded for this clonotype. This chain uses TRBV19 with TRBJ2-5, with D perhaps matching TRBD1 (5 bases). Trimming removed 3 bases at V and 5 bases at J, with 10 bases between. The CDR3 has 13 residues. The germline V gene encodes CDR1 LNHDA and CDR2 SQIVND (reference sequence). CDR3 nucleotides: TGTGCCAGTAGTATTCAGGGCCTGGAGACCCAGTACTTC. This translates into CASSIQGLETQYF. The whole variable domain, filled in from reference TRBV19 and TRBJ2-5, reads DGGITQSPKYLFRKEGQNVTLSCEQNLNHDAMYWYRQDPGQGLRLIYYSQIVNDFQKGDIAEGYSVSREKKESFPLTVTSAQKNPTAFYLCASSIQGLETQYFGPGTRLLVL.